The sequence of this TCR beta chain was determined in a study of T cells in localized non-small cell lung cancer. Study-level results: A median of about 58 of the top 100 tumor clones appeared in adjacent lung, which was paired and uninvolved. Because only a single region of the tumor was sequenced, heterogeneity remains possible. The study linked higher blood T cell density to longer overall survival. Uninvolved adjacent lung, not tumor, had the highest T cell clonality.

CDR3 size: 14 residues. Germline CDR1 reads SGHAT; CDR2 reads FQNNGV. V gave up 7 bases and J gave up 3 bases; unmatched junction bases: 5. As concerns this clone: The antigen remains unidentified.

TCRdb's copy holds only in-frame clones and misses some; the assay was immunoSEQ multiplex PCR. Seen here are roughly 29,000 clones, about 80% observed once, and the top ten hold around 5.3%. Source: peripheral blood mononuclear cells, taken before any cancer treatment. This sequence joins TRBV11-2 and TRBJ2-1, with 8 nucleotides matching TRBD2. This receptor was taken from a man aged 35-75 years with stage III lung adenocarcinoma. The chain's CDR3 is CASTVGLGYNEQFF. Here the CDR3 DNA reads TGTGCCAGCACCGTGGGACTAGGCTACAATGAGCAGTTCTTC.